These T cell receptor beta chains were read from a single sample in a study of cytomegalovirus exposure and HLA in healthy donors. TCRdb keeps only in-frame clones here, not all; method: immunoSEQ multiplex PCR. Among around 180,000 clones listed, around 80% were seen once. The specimen was PBMCs. These receptors came from a girl under 10 years old in good health and CMV-seropositive. CDR3s include the opening cysteine and the closing phenylalanine or tryptophan. Fields, in order: CDR3 DNA, CDR3 protein, D gene, clone size, V gene, J gene. A D gene is named only where the DNA matches it firmly. Expanded clones are given a class, and other clones once, few, many or no size at all.

TGTGCCAGCAGCGGGCGAGGGTTCATTGAGGGCTCTGGGGCCAACGTCCTGACTTTC	CASSGRGFIEGSGANVLTF	-	-	TRBV7-9	TRBJ2-6
TGTGCCAGCAGCCAGACAGGGAGCACTGAAGCTTTCTTT	CASSQTGSTEAFF	TRBD1	-	TRBV6-5	TRBJ1-1
TGTGCCAGCAGTTTGACACCGGATAGCAATCAGCCCCAGCATTTT	CASSLTPDSNQPQHF	-	-	TRBV28	TRBJ1-5
TGCGCCAGCAGCTTGTACCGGGACAGGGGGGACGAGCAGTTCTTC	CASSLYRDRGDEQFF	TRBD1	-	TRBV5-1	TRBJ2-1
TGTGCCAGCAGCTCTTCGGGGGTCGGGGAGCTGTTTTTT	CASSSSGVGELFF	-	-	TRBV5-6	TRBJ2-2
TGTGCCAGCAGTCCGCTGACAGGACCCTGGGAGCAGTACTTC	CASSPLTGPWEQYF	-	-	TRBV25-1	TRBJ2-7
TGTGCCAGCTCACCCCCCCGTAGAGAGAACACTGAAGCTTTCTTT	CASSPPRRENTEAFF	-	-	TRBV18	TRBJ1-1
TGTGCCTCCCAGCGGGACAGGGGCAACTATGGCTACACCTTC	CASQRDRGNYGYTF	TRBD1	few	TRBV6-1	TRBJ1-2
TGTGCCAGTAGTACAAGCCCTCGAGGGACTAGCACAGATACGCAGTATTTT	CASSTSPRGTSTDTQYF	-	-	TRBV19	TRBJ2-3
TGTGCCAGCAGCTTAAACAGGGGAGAGACCCAGTACTTC	CASSLNRGETQYF	TRBD1	-	TRBV7-2	TRBJ2-5
TGTGCCAGCAGTTTATCGAGCGTTCAGCCCCAGCATTTT	CASSLSSVQPQHF	-	-	TRBV27	TRBJ1-5
TGTGCCAGCATGGCTGACTCCTACAATGAGCAGTTCTTC	CASMADSYNEQFF	-	-	TRBV6-1	TRBJ2-1
TGCGCCAGCAGCACCTCCCGGGATGGGGGCCCAGATACGCAGTATTTT	CASSTSRDGGPDTQYF	-	-	TRBV5-1	TRBJ2-3
TGCGCCAGCAGCTTGGATGCGGATGGCTACACCTTC	CASSLDADGYTF	-	-	TRBV5-1	TRBJ1-2
TGCGCCAGCAGCACCGGTCCAACGAGGGGGGGCTACGAGCAGTACTTC	CASSTGPTRGGYEQYF	-	-	TRBV5-1	TRBJ2-7
TGTGCCAGCAGCCATGAACTACAGGGGGGCAACACTGAAGCTTTCTTT	CASSHELQGGNTEAFF	TRBD1	-	TRBV4-2	TRBJ1-1
TGTGCCAGCAGCTTGCATCCAGCCTACGAGCAGTACTTC	CASSLHPAYEQYF	-	few	TRBV5-6	TRBJ2-7
TGTGCCACCCGGGACAGTCTAGCCAAAAACATTCAGTACTTC	CATRDSLAKNIQYF	TRBD1	-	TRBV6-1	TRBJ2-4
TGTGCCAGTAGTATAGTTAGAGGACAGTTTGAAGCTTTCTTT	CASSIVRGQFEAFF	-	-	TRBV19	TRBJ1-1
TGTGCCAGCTTCCCACGTAGCGGGAGACACGGGGAGCTGTTTTTT	CASFPRSGRHGELFF	TRBD2	-	TRBV19	TRBJ2-2
TGTGCCAGCAGTCCGTGGGAGGGCCTGCGAAATGAGCAGTTCTTC	CASSPWEGLRNEQFF	TRBD2	-	TRBV27	TRBJ2-1
TGTGCCTGGGAGCAGGGGAATCAGCCCCAGCATTTT	CAWEQGNQPQHF	-	-	TRBV30	TRBJ1-5
TGCGCCAGCAGCTTGGACGATCGTAGGGGTTCACCCCTCCACTTT	CASSLDDRRGSPLHF	-	-	TRBV5-1	TRBJ1-6
TGTGCTAGTGGTTTGGGTGGGACACCTCTAGACGAGCAGTACTTC	CASGLGGTPLDEQYF	-	-	TRBV12-5	TRBJ2-7
TGTGCCAGCAGCCAAGAGTTAGAAAGCTATGGCTACACCTTC	CASSQELESYGYTF	-	once	TRBV6-4	TRBJ1-2
TGCGCCAGCAGCCTATATACTACCGGGACAGGGATTTACACTGAAGCTTTCTTT	CASSLYTTGTGIYTEAFF	TRBD1	-	TRBV5-1	TRBJ1-1
TGTGCCATTTTTGACAGGGGTAACTATGGCTACACCTTC	CAIFDRGNYGYTF	TRBD1	-	TRBV28	TRBJ1-2
TGCGCCAGCAGCCCGGACACTACCTACGAGCAGTACTTC	CASSPDTTYEQYF	-	-	TRBV5-1	TRBJ2-7
TGTGCCAGCAGTTTTTCTTTCTACGAGCAGTACTTC	CASSFSFYEQYF	-	-	TRBV28	TRBJ2-7
TGCGCCAGCAGCTTGGTCAGGGGCGTAAACTACAATGAGCAGTTCTTC	CASSLVRGVNYNEQFF	-	-	TRBV5-1	TRBJ2-1
TGCAGTGCTAGAGATAAGGACAGCTACACCTTC	CSARDKDSYTF	-	-	TRBV20-1	TRBJ1-2
TGTGCCAGCAGTTCAGGCCTCCTAGAGGGAAGCACAGATACGCAGTATTTT	CASSSGLLEGSTDTQYF	-	-	TRBV28	TRBJ2-3
TGTGCCAGCAGTGCCGAAACAGTGTCCTACGAGCAGTACTTC	CASSAETVSYEQYF	-	-	TRBV6-5	TRBJ2-7
TGTGCCAGCAGTCTCTCACACATGAACTATGGCTACACCTTC	CASSLSHMNYGYTF	-	-	TRBV27	TRBJ1-2
TGTGCCAGCAGTTCAGGGGAATCCTACGAGCAGTACTTC	CASSSGESYEQYF	-	-	TRBV27	TRBJ2-7
TGTGCCACCCTAAACCCCGAGTCATACAATGAGCAGTTCTTC	CATLNPESYNEQFF	-	few	TRBV2	TRBJ2-1
TGCGCCAGCAGCTTGGTAAGCGGCGAGCAGTACTTC	CASSLVSGEQYF	-	-	TRBV5-1	TRBJ2-7
TGTGCCAGCAGCGGGAAGCGGAGCACAGATACGCAGTATTTT	CASSGKRSTDTQYF	-	-	TRBV11-2	TRBJ2-3
TGTGCCAGCAGTCCCACGGGCGGGGGTAACACAGATACGCAGTATTTT	CASSPTGGGNTDTQYF	TRBD2	-	TRBV11-2	TRBJ2-3
TGTGCCAGTAGTATTTGGGCTAGCGGGTACTACAATGAGCAGTTCTTC	CASSIWASGYYNEQFF	TRBD2	-	TRBV19	TRBJ2-1
TGTGCCAGCAGTAACCGGGGGTACGAGCAGTACTTC	CASSNRGYEQYF	-	-	TRBV6-1	TRBJ2-7
TGCGCCAGCAGTCCCCGGGGAGGGCCCCATGAGCAGTTCTTC	CASSPRGGPHEQFF	TRBD2	-	TRBV10-1	TRBJ2-1
TGTGCCAGCAGCTCTTCCTCAGGGGTGCTCACTGAAGCTTTCTTT	CASSSSSGVLTEAFF	-	-	TRBV7-3	TRBJ1-1
TGCGCCAGCAGCCGTTACAGGGGAATCATGAAGAGCTATGGCTACACCTTC	CASSRYRGIMKSYGYTF	TRBD1	-	TRBV5-1	TRBJ1-2
TGTGCCAGCAGCCCCAGGAGGATTCCGACAGATACGCAGTATTTT	CASSPRRIPTDTQYF	-	-	TRBV13	TRBJ2-3
TGCAGCGTTGGACCGGACAGGGGGCAAACTGAAGCTTTCTTT	CSVGPDRGQTEAFF	TRBD1	-	TRBV29-1	TRBJ1-1
TGTGCCAGTAGTATCGGGACAGACTATGGCTACACCTTC	CASSIGTDYGYTF	TRBD1	-	TRBV19	TRBJ1-2
TGTGCCAGCCTTCGAGTAGCAGGGGACACAGATACGCAGTATTTT	CASLRVAGDTDTQYF	-	-	TRBV6-5	TRBJ2-3
TGTGCCAGCAGTTTTCCGGGGTCGTTGTACGAGCAGTACTTC	CASSFPGSLYEQYF	-	-	TRBV28	TRBJ2-7
TGTGCCAGCAGCGAGTATAGCGGGGCCTACAATGAGCAGTTCTTC	CASSEYSGAYNEQFF	TRBD2	-	TRBV9	TRBJ2-1
TGTGCCAGCAGCAAGATAAGCGTCCTTAGGGGGGGGCTCTATGGCTACACCTTC	CASSKISVLRGGLYGYTF	-	-	TRBV21-1	TRBJ1-2
TGTGCCACCGGGGATCCGGGGATGAGATTCAAAAACATTCAGTACTTC	CATGDPGMRFKNIQYF	-	-	TRBV15	TRBJ2-4
TGCGCCAGCAGCTCAGAGGCCCAGTCCTACAATGAGCAGTTCTTC	CASSSEAQSYNEQFF	-	-	TRBV5-1	TRBJ2-1
TGTGCCAGCAGCAAAAAGGGAGCTTTTGAGCCCCAGCATTTT	CASSKKGAFEPQHF	-	once	TRBV21-1	TRBJ1-5
TGTGCCAGTAGCCGGTCGGGGGACGGCTTTTTCTATGGCTACACCTTC	CASSRSGDGFFYGYTF	-	once	TRBV19	TRBJ1-2
TGTGCCACGACTGCAGAGACAGGGTCTGGAAACACCATATATTTT	CATTAETGSGNTIYF	TRBD1	-	TRBV15	TRBJ1-3
TGTGCCAGCAGCCAACTGGCGGGGGGGATGGATACGCAGTATTTT	CASSQLAGGMDTQYF	TRBD2	-	TRBV14	TRBJ2-3
TGTGCCATCACCCCGAGCGGGAGGGACAATGAGCAGTTCTTC	CAITPSGRDNEQFF	TRBD2	-	TRBV10-3	TRBJ2-1
TGTGCCAGCAGCGCGGGACAGAATAATTCACCCCTCCACTTT	CASSAGQNNSPLHF	TRBD1	-	TRBV5-6	TRBJ1-6